Below, one T cell receptor beta chain is given with its context. These data are taken from a study of blood T cell repertoires in COVID-19. Background on the study: Sites across the United States, Italy and Spain contributed samples from acute and convalescent COVID-19. T cells, B-cell-depleted T cells, or PBMCs provided the cDNA or gDNA that served as material.

CDR3 length equals 17 residues. Between the trimmed V and J ends, which lost 1 base and 5 bases, there was a span of 17 bases. Germline V gives CDR1 KGHSH, CDR2 LQKENI. Source study methods: From reference gene primer amplification, estimates of nucleated cell counts were derived. The repertoire was sequenced with immunoSEQ multiplex PCR; TCRdb's copy has only in-frame clones and lacks some. That table supplies the V and J calls and clone size; D and trimming were determined from the DNA. The top ten clones hold 5.7% of a sample with some 250,000 clones, more than 70% of them seen once. The sequenced material came from peripheral blood. The gene calls are TRBV18 and TRBJ1-4, with a possible D match to TRBD1 (5 bases). The sequence derives from a man older than 75 with acute or convalescent COVID-19. CDR3 protein: CASSPRVLREGNEKLFF. In DNA, the CDR3 is TGTGCCAGCTCACCACGAGTTCTCCGGGAGGGGAATGAAAAACTGTTTTTT.